These T cell receptor beta chains were read from a single sample in a study of T cell responses to AZD1222 COVID-19 vaccine. Clones were read by immunoSEQ multiplex PCR, and TCRdb kept only the in-frame ones, dropping some. The data show approximately 270,000 clones, 90% to 95% seen once. This specimen was peripheral blood, taken 28 days after the second AZD1222 dose. These receptors originate from an adult who received the AZD1222 COVID-19 vaccine. The CDR3 runs from the conserved cysteine through the conserved F or W.

cdr3_aa	v_call
CASSSDVNQPQHF	TRBV7-3
CATSREQAATNEKLFF	TRBV15
CASSQVEAGDEKLFF	TRBV4-2
CASSLAGAVNQPQHF	TRBV5-1
CAISSGAQKETQYF	TRBV10-3
CASTGLGGHYEQYF	TRBV7-2
CAISEGDQPQHF	TRBV10-3
CASSYAANPSYNEQFF	TRBV6-2/TRBV6-3
CASSRLQGAHETQYF	TRBV3-1/TRBV3-2
CASSLANYGYTF	TRBV28
CASSLPSGDEQFF	TRBV13
CASRGVSSYNSPLHF	TRBV19
CASSVAGTTEAFF	TRBV9
CASSLTQGAYEQYF	TRBV5-6
CASSRRQATGETQYF	TRBV6-2/TRBV6-3
CASSQEGGASGTGELFF	TRBV4-2
CASSPGQISNQPQHF	TRBV7-2